This T cell receptor beta chain was captured by sequencing in a study of T cell responses to AZD1222 COVID-19 vaccine. Study results and limitations: Vaccination with two AZD1222 doses was followed by a rise in Spike-specific TCR breadth and depth. Distributed over spike, vaccine-associated CD4 TCRs predominated at 160-218 and 743-854. Sampling that yielded the repertoires occurred only after the peak T cell response.

Sequencing was performed with immunoSEQ multiplex PCR; in TCRdb, only in-frame clones are kept and a portion is missing. The table has 150,000 or so clones, about 92% seen once. The study pooled second doses at about 4 or about 12 weeks. Comment on this clone: What it binds is not known.

The length of the CDR3 is 19 residues. Germline V gene sequence: CDR1 MGHRA, CDR2 YSYEKL. Trimming at V came to 0 bases and at J to 0 bases, leaving 10 bases not matched to a gene. The rearrangement joins TRBV4-1 to TRBJ1-2; 10 nucleotides match TRBD1. This sequence was found in an adult who received the AZD1222 COVID-19 vaccine. The source was peripheral blood, collected 28 days after the second AZD1222 dose. The CDR3 spells CASSQDSGTGAVSNYGYTF. The CDR3 nucleotides read TGCGCCAGCAGCCAAGATAGCGGGACAGGGGCCGTTTCTAACTATGGCTACACCTTC.